Following are 10 T cell receptor beta chains from one sample sequenced in a study of blood T cell repertoires in COVID-19. Some clones are missing from TCRdb's copy, which holds only in-frame ones; the method was immunoSEQ multiplex PCR. The data show roughly 250,000 clones, over 80% seen once. Sequenced sample: peripheral blood. These receptors all come from a woman in her 40s with acute or convalescent COVID-19.

V is TRBV2 and J is TRBJ2-5; TRBD2 matches at 9 bases. The CDR3 runs 14 residues. With V trimmed by 5 bases and J by 4 bases, 5 bases remained unmatched. The germline gives CDR1 SNHLY, CDR2 FYNNEI. The CDR3 coding sequence is TGTGCCAGCAGTCGGCGGGAGGGAGGAGAGACCCAGTACTTC. Translating gives CASSRREGGETQYF.

This chain connects TRBV24-1 to TRBJ2-7; weak D call: TRBD1 (5 bases). In germline, CDR1 is KGHDR, CDR2 SFDVKD. The CDR3 spans 13 residues. Trimming cost V 2 bases and J 3 bases, with 7 bases left between them. For the CDR3, the DNA is TGTGCCACCAGTGATTATGACAGCTACGAGCAGTACGTC. Translation gives CATSDYDSYEQYV.

DNA of the CDR3: TGTGCCTGGAGTCAGACAGCAACGACCTATGGCTACACCTTC. Encoded protein: CAWSQTATTYGYTF. The chain joins TRBV30 to TRBJ1-2; weak D call: TRBD1 (5 bases). Looked up from germline, CDR1 is GTSNPN and CDR2 is SVGIG (reference sequence). Between the trimmed V and J ends, which lost 2 bases and 4 bases, there was a span of 14 bases. This CDR3 spans 14 amino acids.

J is TRBJ1-2 and V is TRBV7-9; D is perhaps TRBD1 (5 bases). The CDR3 covers 15 residues. Trimming removed 1 base at V and 8 bases at J, with 17 bases between. Looked up from germline, CDR1 is SEHNR and CDR2 is FQNEAQ (reference sequence). For the CDR3, the DNA is TGTGCCAGCAGCTTAGAACCCTTCGGGGGTGAAGGCTACACCTTC. It is translated as CASSLEPFGGEGYTF.

This clone was recorded once. This chain links TRBV5-4 with TRBJ2-7; a weak D match, TRBD1 (5 bases). The CDR3 covers 14 residues. V was shortened by 5 bases and J by 2 bases, with 14 bases between the two germline ends. Germline CDR1 and CDR2: SGHNT and YYREEE (reference sequence). The CDR3 nucleotides are TGTGCCAGCAGGCGGTGGCAGGGCCCCTACGAGCAGTACGTC. It codes for CASRRWQGPYEQYV.

This clone was counted a single time. V and J are TRBV19 and TRBJ1-2; TRBD1 agrees at 10 bases. The CDR3 has 14 amino acids. The germline V gene encodes CDR1 LNHDA and CDR2 SQIVND (reference sequence). Unmatched junction bases numbered 2, after V lost 5 bases and J lost 2 bases. As DNA, the CDR3 is TGTGCCAGTAGTGACAGGGGGCGAAACTATGGCTACACCTTC. As protein: CASSDRGRNYGYTF.

The chain employs TRBV5-1 and TRBJ2-1, with 11 bases fitting TRBD1. With V trimmed by 0 bases and J by 8 bases, 13 bases remained unmatched. The CDR3 loop spans 18 amino acids. The germline gives CDR1 SGHRS, CDR2 YFSETQ. The CDR3 DNA sequence: TGCGCCAGCAGCTTGGTTTGGGGACAGGGGGTCCGGGTCGATGAGCAGTTCTTC. Amino acid sequence: CASSLVWGQGVRVDEQFF.

This clone was counted once. The CDR3 coding sequence is TGCGCCAGCAGCCAAGAAGCCCCCTCCCCATCCAGGGGGCAATGGACCACTGAAGCTTTCTTT. It yields the protein CASSQEAPSPSRGQWTTEAFF. The chain employs TRBV4-1 and TRBJ1-1; the match to TRBD1 covers 8 bases. V dropped 0 bases and J dropped 4; count of bases not matched to a gene: 22. Germline CDR1 MGHRA, CDR2 YSYEKL. The CDR3 contains 21 residues.

The CDR3 coding sequence is TGCGCCAGCCGTCCCGGGGACAGAGATGAGCAGTTCTTC. Translation: CASRPGDRDEQFF. V gene TRBV5-1 combines with J gene TRBJ2-1, with 7 bases matching TRBD1. The CDR3 runs to 13 residues. CDR1 and CDR2 from the germline V gene are SGHRS and YFSETQ. V shed 7 bases and J 8 bases; nucleotides not matched to a gene: 9.

J is TRBJ1-1 and V is TRBV6-5, with D perhaps TRBD1 (6 bases). The CDR3 covers 14 residues. Trimming took 8 bases from V and 5 from J, leaving 18 bases between them. Looked up from germline, CDR1 is MNHEY and CDR2 is SVGAGI. The CDR3 DNA reads TGTGCCAGCCTCCGAGGGGGGGCACGAACTGAAGCTTTCTTT. It specifies CASLRGGARTEAFF.